The 10 T cell receptor beta chains below were found in one sample sequenced in a study of T cells in localized non-small cell lung cancer. TCRdb keeps only in-frame clones here, not all; method: immunoSEQ multiplex PCR. The sample includes about 91,000 clones, roughly 87% of them seen just once. The sample here was peripheral blood, taken before any cancer treatment. All receptors come from a man aged 40 to 70 with stage I squamous cell lung carcinoma.

This chain joins TRBV11-2 and TRBJ2-2; weak D call: TRBD2 (6 bases). The germline CDR1 and CDR2 sequences are SGHAT and FQNNGV. V was shortened by 5 bases and J by 3 bases, with 13 bases between the two germline ends. The CDR3 has 15 amino acids. CDR3 amino acids: CASSPPGTYTGELFF. CDR3 DNA sequence: TGTGCCAGCAGCCCCCCCGGGACTTACACCGGGGAGCTGTTTTTT.

The chain is built from TRBV6-5 and TRBJ2-6; unclear D gene. Between the trimmed V and J ends, which lost 6 bases and 0 bases, there was a span of 3 bases. This CDR3 spans 13 amino acids. The germline CDR1 and CDR2 sequences are MNHEY and SVGAGI. The CDR3 spells CASRTSGANVLTF. CDR3 bases: TGTGCCAGCAGAACCTCTGGGGCCAACGTCCTGACTTTC.

The genes are TRBV7-9 and TRBJ1-5; 7 bases are shared with TRBD1. The V gene end was trimmed by 2 bases and the J gene end by 3 bases; junction bases not matched to a gene: 4. CDR1 and CDR2 from the germline V gene are SEHNR and FQNEAQ (reference sequence). This CDR3 has 15 amino acids. CDR3 in DNA: TGTGCCAGCAGCTTATCTACAGGGGTCAATCAGCCCCAGCATTTT. It is translated as CASSLSTGVNQPQHF.

The chain recombines TRBV7-9 with TRBJ2-3, with D perhaps TRBD2 (5 bases). The CDR3 has 15 amino acids. CDR1 SEHNR and CDR2 FQNEAQ come from the germline V gene (reference sequence). The ends were cut back, 1 base at V and 2 bases at J, with 10 bases in the middle. The CDR3 coding sequence is TGTGCCAGCAGCTTAGACGGACTCAACACAGATACGCAGTATTTT. Residues: CASSLDGLNTDTQYF.

This clone has only one observation. This chain links TRBV6-1 with TRBJ2-5; D may be TRBD2 (6 bases). The CDR3 loop spans 14 amino acids. Germline V gene sequence: CDR1 MNHNS, CDR2 SASEGT. Trimming removed 5 bases at V and 2 bases at J, with 12 bases between. The DNA for the CDR3 is TGTGCCAGCAGTTTAGGAGGGCGACAAGAGACCCAGTACTTC. Its protein is CASSLGGRQETQYF.

J is TRBJ2-3 and V is TRBV18; D gene uncertain. The ends were cut back, 3 bases at V and 1 base at J, with 17 bases in the middle. Germline V lookup: CDR1 KGHSH, CDR2 LQKENI. The CDR3 covers 17 residues. Here the CDR3 reads CASSPWPLDGRTDTQYF. In nucleotides, the CDR3 is TGTGCCAGCTCACCCTGGCCGTTGGACGGACGCACAGATACGCAGTATTTT.

The J gene is TRBJ2-3, the V gene TRBV7-8; 11 nucleotides align to TRBD2. Germline CDR1 reads SGHVS; CDR2 reads FQNEAQ. The J segment lost 2 bases and the V segment lost 5 bases, leaving 12 bases of the junction unmatched. CDR3 length: 18 residues. Here the CDR3 reads CASSPEALAGGPTDTQYF. Written as DNA, the CDR3 is TGTGCCAGCAGCCCCGAGGCCCTAGCGGGGGGTCCCACAGATACGCAGTATTTT.

The chain joins TRBV6-1 to TRBJ1-5; no definite D call. V lost 7 bases and J lost 9, with 22 bases in between. CDR3 length: 15 residues. CDR1 is MNHNS and CDR2 is SASEGT in the germline V gene. The CDR3 DNA reads as TGTGCCAGCACCGGACTCAATTCAATTTCGTTGCCCCAGCATTTT. It codes for CASTGLNSISLPQHF.

V is TRBV21-1 and J is TRBJ2-7; the table's D call TRBD1 went unverified against the DNA. TRBV21-1 is annotated as a pseudogene. The CDR3 length is 12 residues. The CDR3 DNA follows: TGTGCCAGGGTGGTACAGGGCCACGAGCAGTACTTC. It specifies CARVVQGHEQYF.

The chain employs TRBV19 and TRBJ1-6; the D is unclear. The CDR3 has 15 residues. Germline assignment: CDR1 LNHDA and CDR2 SQIVND (reference sequence). Trimming took off 2 bases at V and 11 bases at J, with 16 bases between the two ends. In nucleotides, the CDR3 is TGTGCCAGTAGTATAAGGGCTACCCAATCGGCACCCCTCCACTTT. Encoded protein: CASSIRATQSAPLHF.